The clone carrying this T cell receptor beta chain was detected only a few times. The data belong to a study of blood T cells in healthy people across ages. PCR was performed a second time for 7 to 11 cycles using a sample-barcoded 5' primer and a J-beta primer mix. TCRdb re-called the 5' RACE reads with MiXCR, one entry per CDR3 protein. This repertoire shows approximately 800,000 distinct CDR3 sequences, just under 25% found once; its top ten account for under 4.5%. This CDR3 is 15 amino acids long. Germline CDR1 and CDR2: KGHDR and SFDVKD. The V end was cut by 4 bases, the J end by 3 bases, with 11 bases between. The total RNA that was extracted per sample amounted to at least 5.5 micrograms. These data were also reused for a study on T cells of mothers and their children. That study adds: Second-PCR amplification with M1S added sample barcodes and 2-4 random nucleotides. Overlap in related mother-child pairs always slightly exceeded unrelated pairs, never significantly.

This sequence was found in a boy younger than 18 in good health. This chain uses TRBV24-1 with TRBJ2-2; TRBD1 is a possible D gene (7 bases). The sequenced sample consisted of blood. CDR3 coding DNA: TGTGCCACCAGTGAGCCAGGGGGGTACACCGGGGAGCTGTTTTTT. Its translation: CATSEPGGYTGELFF.